This record looks at one T cell receptor (beta chain) sequence and its context. The data originate from a study of blood T cell repertoires in COVID-19. Overall study: T cells, B-cell-depleted T cells, or PBMCs provided the cDNA or gDNA that served as material.

As handled by the study authors: It was from reference gene primer amplification that nucleated cell counts were estimated. The repertoire was sequenced with immunoSEQ multiplex PCR; TCRdb's copy has only in-frame clones and lacks some. The D gene and trimming were derived from the DNA, and the V and J assignments and clone size from that table. Altogether 300,000 to 400,000 clones are present, around 89% being singletons, with the ten largest covering 3% to 4%. The TCR sequence derives from a woman between 50 and 59 years old with active or convalescent COVID-19. Input material: peripheral blood.

CDR3 sequence (DNA): TGTGCCTGGAGTCGGGGCGGGAGGAACACCGGGGAGCTGTTTTTT. As protein: CAWSRGGRNTGELFF. This sequence joins TRBV30 and TRBJ2-2; TRBD2 aligns across 7 bases. Germline V gene sequence: CDR1 GTSNPN, CDR2 SVGIG (reference sequence). V dropped 2 bases and J dropped 1; count of bases not matched to a gene: 4. This CDR3 is built from 15 residues.